This entry describes one T cell receptor (beta chain). Its antigen is still unknown. Being one base from a much bigger clone, this may be a read error. Germline CDR1 is MNHNS and CDR2 is SASEGT. The CDR3 runs 15 residues. Unsorted bulk tissue, roughly 19-34 mg of it, served as the source for co-extraction of RNA and DNA. Chronic HBV infection, which was untreated, was present in the patients. The authors made TCR beta cDNA from approximately 490 ng total RNA with a constant-region primer. Nested multiplex PCR, run for three rounds with slightly modified ARM-PCR, yielded TCR beta libraries. TRBV1-TRBV30 forward primers paired with a C-beta reverse primer drove the first two PCR rounds, approximately 11 cycles each. TCRdb independently ran MiXCR on the multiplex PCR reads; one entry per CDR3 protein. The repertoire includes tens of thousands of distinct CDR3 sequences, roughly 69% of them detected once, and roughly 25% sits in the top ten.

This record belongs to a study of tumor-infiltrating lymphocytes in primary liver carcinoma. Overall study results and limits: It was tumor-adjacent and tumor-blood pairs that overlapped less than tumor region pairs did.

The material sequenced was tumor-adjacent normal liver tissue. The origin of this receptor is a man in his forties with primary liver carcinoma and hepatitis B virus infection. The chain links TRBV6-1 to TRBJ2-3, with D unclear. The CDR3 spells CVSSENFQVTDTQYF. In DNA, the CDR3 is TGTGTCAGCAGTGAAAACTTCCAAGTCACAGATACGCAGTATTTT.